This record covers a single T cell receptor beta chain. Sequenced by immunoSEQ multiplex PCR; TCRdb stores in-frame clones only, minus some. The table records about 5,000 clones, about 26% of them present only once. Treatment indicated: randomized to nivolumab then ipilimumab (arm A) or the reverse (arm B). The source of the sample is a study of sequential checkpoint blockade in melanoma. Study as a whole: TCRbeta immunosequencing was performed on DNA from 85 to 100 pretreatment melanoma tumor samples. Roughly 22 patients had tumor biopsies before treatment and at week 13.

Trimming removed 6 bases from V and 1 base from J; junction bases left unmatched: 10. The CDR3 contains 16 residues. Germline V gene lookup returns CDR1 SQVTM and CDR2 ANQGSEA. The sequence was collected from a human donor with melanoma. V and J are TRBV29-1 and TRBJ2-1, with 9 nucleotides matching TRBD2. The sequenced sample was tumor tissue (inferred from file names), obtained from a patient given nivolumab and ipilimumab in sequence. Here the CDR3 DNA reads TGCAGCGTCGACGATAGCGGGAGAGCTTCCTACAATGAGCAGTTCTTC. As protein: CSVDDSGRASYNEQFF.